This passage covers 19 T cell receptor beta chains from one sample sequenced in a study of OX40 agonist ivuxolimab in advanced cancers. The library was produced with the immunoSEQ multiplex PCR assay. Held by TCRdb, this immuneACCESS table contains in-frame sequences only and omits some clones. Under half of the omission traces to an unresolved V gene where checked; the cause of the rest is unknown. The sample table lists fewer than 50,000 clones, around nine tenths of them with a count of one. The ten largest account for just over 50% of the sample. Sequenced here: CD4+ or CD8+ T cells sorted from blood, sampled in a trial of the OX40 agonist ivuxolimab. These receptor sequences come from an adult with an advanced solid tumor such as melanoma, head and neck, liver or kidney cancer.

The chain links TRBV5-4 to TRBJ2-2; possibly TRBD1 for D (5 bases). CDR1 and CDR2 (germline): SGHNT, YYREEE (reference sequence). Trimming removed 4 bases from V and 2 bases from J, with 18 bases in between. The CDR3 contains 17 residues. The CDR3 DNA is TGTGCCAGCAGCCCGGAGCTGCGAAGGGGAAACACCGGGGAGCTGTTTTTT. Its protein product is CASSPELRRGNTGELFF.

The V gene is TRBV6-1, the J gene TRBJ2-7; 9 nucleotides agree with TRBD1. The CDR3 runs to 14 residues. V shed 7 bases and J 2 bases; nucleotides not matched to a gene: 6. The germline V gene encodes CDR1 MNHNS and CDR2 SASEGT. The CDR3 region has the DNA TGTGCCAGCAACACACAGGGGGCGACCTACGAGCAGTACTTC. This codes for CASNTQGATYEQYF.

This chain uses TRBV5-1 with TRBJ2-7; possible D gene TRBD2, 6 bases. The germline V gene encodes CDR1 SGHRS and CDR2 YFSETQ. The CDR3 loop spans 14 amino acids. V was trimmed by 5 bases and J by 3 bases, leaving 15 bases between them. Written as DNA, the CDR3 is TGCGCCAGCAGGGAGGGGCAGGGAGGCTACGAGCAGTACTTC. Its translation is CASREGQGGYEQYF.

This clone was detected only a few times. The CDR3 protein is CASSEGAGGSYEQYF. DNA of the CDR3: TGTGCCAGCAGTGAAGGGGCAGGGGGCTCTTACGAGCAGTACTTC. J is TRBJ2-7 and V is TRBV6-1; 8 nucleotides align to TRBD1. CDR3 length: 15 residues. V shed 1 base and J 4 bases; nucleotides not matched to a gene: 6. Germline V CDR1 and CDR2: MNHNS, SASEGT.

The genes are TRBV18 and TRBJ2-1; 11 bases are a match to TRBD2. Germline V gene sequence: CDR1 KGHSH, CDR2 LQKENI. Unmatched junction bases numbered 10, after V lost 4 bases and J lost 5 bases. The CDR3 contains 17 residues. The CDR3 sequence is CASSLSLTSGANNEQFF. For the CDR3, the DNA is TGTGCCAGCTCACTTTCGCTGACTAGCGGGGCAAACAATGAGCAGTTCTTC.

The chain's CDR3 is CASSLMGTGNEQYF. The CDR3 DNA reads as TGTGCCAGCAGCTTAATGGGGACAGGGAACGAGCAGTACTTC. The V and J genes are TRBV7-3 and TRBJ2-7; 9 nucleotides agree with TRBD1. The germline gives CDR1 SGHTA, CDR2 FQGTGA. The CDR3 is 14 amino acids. Losses at the gene ends were 1 base for V and 5 bases for J; bases not matched to a gene: 3.

This clone was recorded only once. V gene TRBV7-3 combines with J gene TRBJ2-7; 7 positions agree with TRBD2. Germline V gene lookup returns CDR1 SGHTA and CDR2 FQGTGA. The J segment lost 4 bases and the V segment lost 11 bases, leaving 17 bases of the junction unmatched. The CDR3 runs to 15 residues. In DNA form, the CDR3 reads TGTGCCGGCGGAGGGAACGGACTAGTTAGATACGAGCAGTACTTC. This gives the protein CAGGGNGLVRYEQYF.

The chain couples TRBV5-5 to TRBJ2-7, with D tentatively TRBD1 (6 bases). From germline, CDR1 is SGHKS and CDR2 YYEKEE (reference sequence). V was pared by 2 bases and J by 2 bases, with 8 bases between. The CDR3 is 13 amino acids. CDR3 protein: CASSFKGAYEQYF. CDR3 nucleotides: TGTGCCAGCAGCTTTAAGGGGGCCTACGAGCAGTACTTC.

This chain links TRBV5-3 with TRBJ2-7; 8 bases match TRBD2. TRBV5-3 is annotated as an ORF whose role is uncertain. The CDR3 sequence is 15 residues long. V lost 2 bases to trimming and J lost 2 bases; unmatched junction nucleotides: 6. CDR3: CARSFTSGPTYEQYF. The CDR3, as DNA: TGTGCCAGAAGCTTCACTAGCGGACCAACCTACGAGCAGTACTTC.

This chain links TRBV6-5 with TRBJ1-1, with D possibly TRBD1 on 5 matching bases. The CDR3 extends over 12 amino acids. Germline lookup yields CDR1 MNHEY and CDR2 SVGAGI. Trimming stripped 11 bases from V and 0 bases from J, with 10 bases between. CDR3 loop: CAVQDMNTEAFF. The CDR3 nucleotides are TGTGCCGTACAGGATATGAACACTGAAGCTTTCTTT.

This chain joins TRBV28 and TRBJ1-6; a weak D match, TRBD1 (5 bases). This CDR3 has 16 amino acids. Trimming left V 4 bases short and J 2 bases short, with 12 bases between. Germline V lookup: CDR1 MDHEN, CDR2 SYDVKM. The CDR3 reads CASSSGPGAYNSPLHF. CDR3 DNA sequence: TGTGCCAGCAGTTCGGGGCCCGGGGCCTATAATTCACCCCTCCACTTT.

The V gene is TRBV4-3, the J gene TRBJ2-7; 8 bases align to TRBD1. The CDR3 covers 15 residues. Germline V gene sequence: CDR1 LGHNA, CDR2 YSLEER. V shed 0 bases and J 3 bases; nucleotides not matched to a gene: 4. The CDR3 loop reads CASSQDLTGDYEQYF. DNA for the CDR3: TGCGCCAGCAGCCAAGATCTGACAGGGGACTACGAGCAGTACTTC.

The chain has TRBV4-2 and TRBJ2-1; TRBD2 matches at 10 bases. The CDR3 runs to 16 residues. Per germline, CDR1 LGHNA and CDR2 YNFKEQ. The J segment lost 7 bases and the V segment lost 2 bases, leaving 8 bases of the junction unmatched. The CDR3 region has the DNA TGTGCCAGCAGCCAATCCGAGCGGGGGGGCCCGAATGAGCAGTTCTTC. Translated: CASSQSERGGPNEQFF.

The V gene is TRBV4-3, the J gene TRBJ1-2, with D possibly TRBD1 on 5 matching bases. Germline V lookup: CDR1 LGHNA, CDR2 YSLEER. V was cut by 0 bases and J by 3 bases, with 11 bases left in between. The CDR3 totals 15 residues. CDR3 residues: CASSQDRDEDYGYTF. The CDR3, as DNA: TGCGCCAGCAGCCAAGACAGGGACGAAGACTATGGCTACACCTTC.

CDR3 sequence: CASSIGHTEAFF. The CDR3 DNA sequence: TGTGCCAGTAGTATCGGACACACTGAAGCTTTCTTT. This sequence joins TRBV19 and TRBJ1-1, with unresolved D. Germline loops: CDR1 LNHDA, CDR2 SQIVND (reference sequence). The V end lost 3 bases, the J end lost 3 bases, and 5 bases lay between the germline ends. This CDR3 has 12 residues.

The chain couples TRBV5-1 to TRBJ2-5, with D tentatively TRBD1 or TRBD2 (5 bases each). CDR1 is SGHRS and CDR2 is YFSETQ in the germline V gene. CDR3 size: 15 residues. V lost 0 bases and J 4 bases, leaving 13 bases between the germline ends. CDR3 DNA sequence: TGCGCCAGCAGCTTGGTGGACTGGGGCTCAGAGACCCAGTACTTC. Translation: CASSLVDWGSETQYF.

The chain joins TRBV18 to TRBJ2-3, with 10 bases matching TRBD1. Germline V lookup: CDR1 KGHSH, CDR2 LQKENI. Germline trimming cut 2 bases from V and 2 bases from J; bases unmatched to any gene: 4. The length of the CDR3 is 16 residues. The CDR3 DNA is TGTGCCAGCTCACCATTCGGGACAGGGGTCACAGATACGCAGTATTTT. It encodes CASSPFGTGVTDTQYF.

In regard to this clone: Other DNA sequences of this sample code for an identical CDR3. The chain employs TRBV7-9 and TRBJ2-3; D not certain. The CDR3 has 13 amino acids. Germline V gene lookup returns CDR1 SEHNR and CDR2 FQNEAQ (reference sequence). V shed 1 base and J shed 7 bases, with 9 bases lying between them. Here the CDR3 reads CASSLGGEYTQYF. The CDR3 region has the DNA TGTGCCAGCAGCTTAGGTGGCGAGTATACGCAGTATTTT.

This chain links TRBV5-1 with TRBJ2-3, with D unclear. This CDR3 is built from 16 residues. Germline V lookup: CDR1 SGHRS, CDR2 YFSETQ. The germline V and J ends were trimmed by 1 base and 1 base, with 13 bases remaining between them. For the CDR3, the DNA is TGCGCCAGCAGCTTGCCGATGTTGAGAGGCACAGATACGCAGTATTTT. Translation gives CASSLPMLRGTDTQYF.